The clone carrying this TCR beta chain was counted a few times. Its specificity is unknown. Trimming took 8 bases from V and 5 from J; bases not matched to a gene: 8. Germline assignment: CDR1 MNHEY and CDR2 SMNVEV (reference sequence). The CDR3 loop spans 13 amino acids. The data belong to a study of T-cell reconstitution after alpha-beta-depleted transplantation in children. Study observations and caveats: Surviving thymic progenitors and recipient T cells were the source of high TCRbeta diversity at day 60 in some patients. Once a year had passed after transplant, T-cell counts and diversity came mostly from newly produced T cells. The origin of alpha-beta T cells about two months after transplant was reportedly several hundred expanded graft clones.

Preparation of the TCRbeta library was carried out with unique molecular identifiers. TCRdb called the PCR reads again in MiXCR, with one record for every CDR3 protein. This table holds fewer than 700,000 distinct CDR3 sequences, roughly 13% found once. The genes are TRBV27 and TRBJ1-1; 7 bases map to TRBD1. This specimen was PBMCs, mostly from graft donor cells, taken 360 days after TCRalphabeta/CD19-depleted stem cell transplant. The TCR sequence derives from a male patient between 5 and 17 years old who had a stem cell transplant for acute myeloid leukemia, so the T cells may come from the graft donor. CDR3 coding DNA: TGTGCCAGCTATCAATCCAGGGGGACTGAAGCTTTCTTT. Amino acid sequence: CASYQSRGTEAFF.